The 12 T cell receptor beta chains listed next were all sequenced from one sample in a study of blood T cell repertoires in COVID-19. Method: immunoSEQ multiplex PCR; TCRdb's copy keeps in-frame clones and lacks some. The table lists approximately 110,000 clones, around three quarters of them singletons. The material sequenced was peripheral blood. The receptor set was obtained from a human donor in a cohort sampled during active or convalescent COVID-19.

The chain carries TRBV3-1 (or the pseudogene TRBV3-2) and TRBJ1-2, with 7 positions matching TRBD1. The CDR3 covers 14 residues. Trimming at V came to 4 bases and at J to 8 bases, leaving 10 bases not matched to a gene. From germline, CDR1 is LGHDT and CDR2 YNNKEL (reference sequence). CDR3 nucleotides: TGTGCCAGCAGCCGCCTCGGGACAGACCCGGGCTACACCTTC. Residues: CASSRLGTDPGYTF.

The chain has TRBV28 and TRBJ1-2, with D tentatively TRBD1 (6 bases). Per germline, CDR1 MDHEN and CDR2 SYDVKM. V lost 6 bases, J lost 4 bases, and 15 bases lay in between. The CDR3 runs to 14 residues. CDR3 bases: TGTGCCAGCAGCTATGGACAGACCAGCTATGGCTACACCTTC. This translates into CASSYGQTSYGYTF.

This clone showed up just a few times. The chain is built from TRBV11-2 and TRBJ2-2, with 7 bases that match TRBD1. The V and J ends lost 4 bases and 6 bases, in that order; junction bases with no gene match: 11. The length of the CDR3 is 16 residues. Germline assignment: CDR1 SGHAT and CDR2 FQNNGV. In DNA, the CDR3 is TGTGCCAGCAGCTGGGGGACAGCTGATCCAGCCGGGGAGCTGTTTTTT. Protein product: CASSWGTADPAGELFF.

The chain joins TRBV9 to TRBJ2-7; TRBD2 matches at 10 bases. With 0 bases clipped from V and 2 bases from J, the junction kept 2 bases outside the gene matches. CDR3 length equals 15 residues. Germline V gene data show CDR1 as SGDLS and CDR2 as YYNGEE. CDR3 in DNA: TGTGCCAGCAGCGTAGGGACTAGCGGTGCCTACGAGCAGTACTTC. It encodes CASSVGTSGAYEQYF.

J is TRBJ2-1 and V is TRBV27, with TRBD1 as a possible D gene (8 bases). The V and J ends lost 5 bases and 10 bases respectively, with 15 bases between them. This CDR3 has 13 amino acids. In germline, CDR1 is MNHEY, CDR2 SMNVEV (reference sequence). CDR3 sequence: CASSPQGGSEQFF. The CDR3 DNA sequence: TGTGCCAGCAGTCCACAGGGGGGGTCCGAGCAGTTCTTC.

This clone was seen a handful of times. The V gene is TRBV7-2, the J gene TRBJ2-1; 9 nucleotides align to TRBD1. The CDR3 consists of 14 residues. Trimming took 7 bases from V and 12 from J; bases not matched to a gene: 13. Germline V CDR1 and CDR2: SGHTA, FQGNSA. CDR3 sequence: CASTPGQGASLQFF. CDR3 coding DNA: TGTGCCAGCACCCCGGGACAGGGAGCTAGTTTGCAGTTCTTC. The full variable domain, rest sourced from reference TRBV7-2 and TRBJ2-1, is GAGVSQSPSNKVTEKGKDVELRCDPISGHTALYWYRQSLGQGLEFLIYFQGNSAPDKSGLPSDRFSAERTGGSVSTLTIQRTQQEDSAVYLCASTPGQGASLQFFGPGTRLTVL.

The rearrangement links TRBV12-5 to TRBJ2-1; TRBD1 might be the D (5 bases). The CDR3 has 15 residues. In germline, CDR1 is LGHNT, CDR2 FRNRAP. Trimming removed 1 base at V and 6 bases at J, with 13 bases between. Here the CDR3 DNA reads TGTGCTAGTGGTTTGGGGGGAAGGGGTTTCAATGAGCAGTTCTTC. As protein: CASGLGGRGFNEQFF.

This chain joins TRBV6-6 and TRBJ1-5; 7 bases are a match to TRBD1. The V segment lost 7 bases and the J segment 0 bases; nucleotides outside the gene matches: 9. The CDR3 sequence is 16 residues long. The germline V gene encodes CDR1 MNHNY and CDR2 SVGAGI (reference sequence). The CDR3 bases are TGTGCCAGCACCCCTACAGGGGTTTTTAGCAATCAGCCCCAGCATTTT. This gives the protein CASTPTGVFSNQPQHF.

J is TRBJ2-1 and V is TRBV20-1; unclear D gene. This CDR3 is 12 amino acids long. CDR1 is DFQATT and CDR2 is SNEGSKA in the germline V gene (reference sequence). V was pared by 3 bases and J by 5 bases, with 8 bases between. The CDR3: CSASLRNNEQFF. The CDR3 bases are TGCAGTGCTAGTTTGAGGAACAATGAGCAGTTCTTC.

This clone was detected many times. The chain joins TRBV5-6 to TRBJ2-7, with D tentatively TRBD1 (7 bases). Trimming cost V 1 base and J 1 base, with 12 bases left between them. Germline CDR1 and CDR2: SGHDT and YYEEEE. CDR3 length: 15 amino acids. The CDR3 loop is CASSLSPGGSYEQYF. CDR3 nucleotide sequence: TGTGCCAGCAGCTTGAGTCCAGGGGGGTCCTACGAGCAGTACTTC.

This chain links TRBV10-1 with TRBJ2-1; the D is unclear. CDR3 size: 16 residues. Germline V gene sequence: CDR1 WNHNN, CDR2 SYGVQD (reference sequence). Trimming stripped 4 bases from V and 4 bases from J, with 17 bases between. The CDR3 loop is CASSGIQSRFYNEQFF. In nucleotides, the CDR3 is TGCGCCAGCAGTGGGATACAGAGCCGCTTTTACAATGAGCAGTTCTTC.

This chain joins TRBV7-8 and TRBJ2-3; perhaps TRBD1 as D (5 bases). The CDR3 runs to 15 residues. Looked up from germline, CDR1 is SGHVS and CDR2 is FQNEAQ. V dropped 5 bases and J dropped 2 bases, with 14 bases sitting between them. The CDR3 loop reads CASSPAGLITDTQYF. CDR3 DNA: TGTGCCAGCAGCCCGGCAGGGCTCATCACAGATACGCAGTATTTT. Full variable domain (missing parts from reference TRBV7-8 and TRBJ2-3): GAGVSQSPRYKVAKRGQDVALRCDPISGHVSLFWYQQALGQGPEFLTYFQNEAQLDKSGLPSDRFFAERPEGSVSTLKIQRTQQEDSAVYLCASSPAGLITDTQYFGPGTRLTVL.